This TCR beta chain comes out of a study of Ad26.COV2.S vaccination and SARS-CoV-2 variants. Method: immunoSEQ multiplex PCR; TCRdb's copy keeps in-frame clones and lacks some. The sample lists about 420,000 clones; approximately 90% were seen once. Described treatment: some 20 received Ad26.COV2.S at low or high dose, single or two shots; 5 received placebo; per-sample allocation not given. The samples date from day 63 after the first vaccine or placebo injection. The sequences come from peripheral blood, collected in a trial of Ad26.COV2.S vaccine versus placebo. The clonotype comes from a person aged 18-65 years who received the Ad26.COV2.S COVID-19 vaccine or a placebo.

The CDR3 DNA reads TGTGCCAGCAGCGCGGGACAGGGTGTCCAAGAGACCCAGTACTTC. Its protein is CASSAGQGVQETQYF. The chain couples TRBV9 to TRBJ2-5, with 9 bases matching TRBD1. The germline V gene encodes CDR1 SGDLS and CDR2 YYNGEE. Trimming took 3 bases from V and 1 from J; bases not matched to a gene: 4. CDR3 size: 15 residues.